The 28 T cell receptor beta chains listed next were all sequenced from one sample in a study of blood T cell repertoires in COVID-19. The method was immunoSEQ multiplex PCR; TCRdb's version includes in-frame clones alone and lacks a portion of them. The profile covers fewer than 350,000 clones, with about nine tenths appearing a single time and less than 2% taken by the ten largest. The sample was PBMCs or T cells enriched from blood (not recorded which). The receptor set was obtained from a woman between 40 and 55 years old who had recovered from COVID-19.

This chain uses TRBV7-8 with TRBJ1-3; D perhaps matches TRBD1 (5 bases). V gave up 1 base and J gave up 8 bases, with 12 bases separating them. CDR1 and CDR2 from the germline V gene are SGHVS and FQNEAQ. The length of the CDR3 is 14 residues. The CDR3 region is CASSLDQTGDTIYF. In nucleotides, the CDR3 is TGTGCCAGCAGCTTAGACCAAACGGGGGACACCATATATTTT.

This chain's CDR3 is CASSFQGTGGYEQYF. The CDR3 DNA is TGTGCCAGCAGCTTCCAAGGGACAGGGGGCTACGAGCAGTACTTC. The chain combines TRBV7-2 with TRBJ2-7; 11 nucleotides line up with TRBD1. Unmatched junction bases numbered 4, after V lost 3 bases and J lost 3 bases. Germline CDR1 and CDR2: SGHTA and FQGNSA. The length of the CDR3 is 15 residues. Combining the CDR3 with reference TRBV7-2 and TRBJ2-7 gives the whole variable domain GAGVSQSPSNKVTEKGKDVELRCDPISGHTALYWYRQSLGQGLEFLIYFQGNSAPDKSGLPSDRFSAERTGGSVSTLTIQRTQQEDSAVYLCASSFQGTGGYEQYFGPGTRLTVT.

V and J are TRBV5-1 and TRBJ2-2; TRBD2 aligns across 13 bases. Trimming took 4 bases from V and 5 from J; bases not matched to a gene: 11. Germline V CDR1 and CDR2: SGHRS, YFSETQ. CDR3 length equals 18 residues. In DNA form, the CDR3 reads TGCGCCAGCAGCCTAGGACTAGCGGGAGTAGGTCGAACCGGGGAGCTGTTTTTT. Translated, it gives CASSLGLAGVGRTGELFF. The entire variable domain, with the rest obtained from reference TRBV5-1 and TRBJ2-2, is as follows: KAGVTQTPRYLIKTRGQQVTLSCSPISGHRSVSWYQQTPGQGLQFLFEYFSETQRNKGNFPGRFSGRQFSNSRSEMNVSTLELGDSALYLCASSLGLAGVGRTGELFFGEGSRLTVL.

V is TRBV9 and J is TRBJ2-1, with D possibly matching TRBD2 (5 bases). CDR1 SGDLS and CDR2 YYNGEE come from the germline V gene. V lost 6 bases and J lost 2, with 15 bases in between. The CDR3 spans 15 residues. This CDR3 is CASNFDGVTYNEQFF. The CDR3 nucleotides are TGTGCCAGCAACTTTGACGGGGTCACCTACAATGAGCAGTTCTTC.

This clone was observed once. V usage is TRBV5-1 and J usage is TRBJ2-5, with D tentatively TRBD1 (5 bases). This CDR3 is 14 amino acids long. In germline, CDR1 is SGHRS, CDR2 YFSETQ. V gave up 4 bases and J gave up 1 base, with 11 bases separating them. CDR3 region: CASSTRTFQETQYF. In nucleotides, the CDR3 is TGCGCCAGCAGCACCCGGACATTCCAAGAGACCCAGTACTTC.

Here the CDR3 DNA reads TGTGCCAGCAGCTGGGGACAGCCGGGGAACACTGAAGCTTTCTTT. Translation: CASSWGQPGNTEAFF. This chain links TRBV7-2 with TRBJ1-1, with 7 bases matching TRBD1. Germline V CDR1 and CDR2: SGHTA, FQGNSA. Unmatched junction bases numbered 6, after V lost 4 bases and J lost 1 base. The CDR3 extends over 15 amino acids. Drawing the rest from reference TRBV7-2 and TRBJ1-1, the complete variable domain is GAGVSQSPSNKVTEKGKDVELRCDPISGHTALYWYRQSLGQGLEFLIYFQGNSAPDKSGLPSDRFSAERTGGSVSTLTIQRTQQEDSAVYLCASSWGQPGNTEAFFGQGTRLTVV.

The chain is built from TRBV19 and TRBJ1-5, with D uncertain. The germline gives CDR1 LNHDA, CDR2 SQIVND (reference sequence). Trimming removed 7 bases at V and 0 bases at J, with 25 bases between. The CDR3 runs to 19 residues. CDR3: CASTPAHGSSLYSNQPQHF. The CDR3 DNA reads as TGTGCCAGTACTCCGGCCCACGGGAGCAGCTTATATAGCAATCAGCCCCAGCATTTT.

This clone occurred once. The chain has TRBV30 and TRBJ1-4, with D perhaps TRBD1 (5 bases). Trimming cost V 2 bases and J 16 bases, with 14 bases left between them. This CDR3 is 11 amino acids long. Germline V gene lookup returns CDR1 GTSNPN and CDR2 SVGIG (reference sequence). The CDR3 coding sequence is TGTGCCTGGAGTCTTCGGGGGACCAAGTTTTTT. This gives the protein CAWSLRGTKFF. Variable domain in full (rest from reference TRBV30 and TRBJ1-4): SQTIHQWPATLVQPVGSPLSLECTVEGTSNPNLYWYRQAAGRGLQLLFYSVGIGQISSEVPQNLSASRPQDRQFILSSKKLLLSDSGFYLCAWSLRGTKFFGSGTQLSVL.

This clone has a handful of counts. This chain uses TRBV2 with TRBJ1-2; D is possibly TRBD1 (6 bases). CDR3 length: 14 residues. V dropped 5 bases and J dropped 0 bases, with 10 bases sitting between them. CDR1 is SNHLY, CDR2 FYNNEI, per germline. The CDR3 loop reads CASSPDRTNYGYTF. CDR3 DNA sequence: TGTGCCAGCAGTCCGGACAGAACTAACTATGGCTACACCTTC.

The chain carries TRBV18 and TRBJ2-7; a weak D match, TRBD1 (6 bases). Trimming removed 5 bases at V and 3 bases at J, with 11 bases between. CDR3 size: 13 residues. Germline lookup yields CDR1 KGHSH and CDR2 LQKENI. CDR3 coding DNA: TGTGCCAGCTCAGGGGGCGGGTACTACGAGCAGTACTTC. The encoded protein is CASSGGGYYEQYF.

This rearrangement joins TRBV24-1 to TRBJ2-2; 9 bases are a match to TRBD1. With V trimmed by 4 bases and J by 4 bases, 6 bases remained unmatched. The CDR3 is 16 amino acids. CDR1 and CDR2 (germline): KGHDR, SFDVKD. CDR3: CATSDPGQGGTGELFF. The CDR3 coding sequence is TGTGCCACCAGTGACCCGGGACAGGGAGGCACCGGGGAGCTGTTTTTT.

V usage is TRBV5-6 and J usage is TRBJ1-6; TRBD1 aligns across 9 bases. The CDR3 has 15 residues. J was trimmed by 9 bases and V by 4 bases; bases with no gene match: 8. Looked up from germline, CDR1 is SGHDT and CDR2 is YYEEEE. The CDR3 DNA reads TGTGCCAGCAGCCCCTCCGGACAGGGGAGTTCACCCCTCCACTTT. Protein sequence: CASSPSGQGSSPLHF.

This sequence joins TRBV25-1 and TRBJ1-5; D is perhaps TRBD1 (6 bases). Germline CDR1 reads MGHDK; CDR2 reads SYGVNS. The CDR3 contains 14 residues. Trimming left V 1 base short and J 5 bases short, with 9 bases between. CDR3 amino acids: CASSESGGHQPQHF. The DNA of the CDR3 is TGTGCCAGCAGTGAATCTGGGGGCCATCAGCCCCAGCATTTT.

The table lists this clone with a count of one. DNA of the CDR3: TGTGCCAGCATCTCACTCGGGGTAGCGGGGCCCCTCGAGCAGTACTTC. The encoded protein is CASISLGVAGPLEQYF. The chain links TRBV2 to TRBJ2-7, with TRBD2 matching over 8 bases. V gave up 7 bases and J gave up 6 bases; unmatched junction bases: 17. The germline V gene has CDR1 SNHLY and CDR2 FYNNEI. The CDR3 consists of 16 residues.

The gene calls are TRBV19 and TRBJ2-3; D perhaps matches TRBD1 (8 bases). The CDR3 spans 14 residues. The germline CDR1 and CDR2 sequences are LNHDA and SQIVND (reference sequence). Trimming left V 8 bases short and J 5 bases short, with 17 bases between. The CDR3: CASRRQGRVDTQYF. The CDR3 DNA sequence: TGTGCCAGTCGAAGACAGGGGAGGGTAGATACGCAGTATTTT.

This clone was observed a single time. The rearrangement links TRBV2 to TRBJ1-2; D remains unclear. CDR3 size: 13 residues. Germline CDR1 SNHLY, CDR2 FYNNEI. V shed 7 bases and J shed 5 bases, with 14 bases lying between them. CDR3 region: CASNPGGFYGYTF. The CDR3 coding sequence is TGTGCCAGCAACCCGGGTGGATTTTATGGCTACACCTTC.

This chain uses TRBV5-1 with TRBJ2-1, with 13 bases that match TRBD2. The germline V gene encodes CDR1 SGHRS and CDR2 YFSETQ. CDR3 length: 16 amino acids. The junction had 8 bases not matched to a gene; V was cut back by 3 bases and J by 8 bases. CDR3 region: CASSSRPGLAGDEQFF. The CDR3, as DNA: TGCGCCAGCAGCTCCCGTCCAGGACTAGCGGGAGATGAGCAGTTCTTC.

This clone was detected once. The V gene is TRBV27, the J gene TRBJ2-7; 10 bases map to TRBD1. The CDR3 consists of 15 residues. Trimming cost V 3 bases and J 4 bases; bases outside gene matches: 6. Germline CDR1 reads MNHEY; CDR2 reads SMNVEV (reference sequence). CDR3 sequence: CASSLRGTGVYEQYF. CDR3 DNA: TGTGCCAGCAGTTTGAGAGGGACAGGGGTGTACGAGCAGTACTTC.

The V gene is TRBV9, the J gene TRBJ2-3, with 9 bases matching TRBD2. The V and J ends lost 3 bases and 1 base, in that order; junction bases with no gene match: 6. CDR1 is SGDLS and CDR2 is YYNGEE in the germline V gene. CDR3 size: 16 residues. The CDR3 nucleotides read TGTGCCAGCAGCGAAAATAGCGGGAGAGGCACAGATACGCAGTATTTT. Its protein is CASSENSGRGTDTQYF.

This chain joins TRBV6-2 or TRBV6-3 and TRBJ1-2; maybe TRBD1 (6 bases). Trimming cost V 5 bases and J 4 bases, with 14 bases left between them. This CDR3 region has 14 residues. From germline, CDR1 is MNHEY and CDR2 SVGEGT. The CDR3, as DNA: TGTGCCAGCAGTCACCCCGGGACACTCTATGGCTACACCTTC. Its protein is CASSHPGTLYGYTF.

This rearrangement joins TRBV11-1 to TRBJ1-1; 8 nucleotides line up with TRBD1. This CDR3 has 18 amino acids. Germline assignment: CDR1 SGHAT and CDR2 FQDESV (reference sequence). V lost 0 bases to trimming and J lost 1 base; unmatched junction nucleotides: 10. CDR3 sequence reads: CASSLAPPGQGRNTEAFF. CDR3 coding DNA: TGTGCCAGCAGCTTAGCCCCACCCGGACAGGGAAGGAACACTGAAGCTTTCTTT.

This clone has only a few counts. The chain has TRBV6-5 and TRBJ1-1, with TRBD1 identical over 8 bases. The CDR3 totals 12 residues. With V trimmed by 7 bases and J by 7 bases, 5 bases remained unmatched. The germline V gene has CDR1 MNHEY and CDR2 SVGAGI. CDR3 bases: TGTGCCAGCACTCGCGGACAGGGTGAAGCTTTCTTT. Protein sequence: CASTRGQGEAFF.

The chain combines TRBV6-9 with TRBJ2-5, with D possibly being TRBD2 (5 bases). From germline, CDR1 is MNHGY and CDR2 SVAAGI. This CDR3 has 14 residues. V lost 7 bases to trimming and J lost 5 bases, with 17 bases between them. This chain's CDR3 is CASIFRARGETQYF. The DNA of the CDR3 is TGTGCCAGCATCTTCCGGGCTCGCGGGGAGACCCAGTACTTC.

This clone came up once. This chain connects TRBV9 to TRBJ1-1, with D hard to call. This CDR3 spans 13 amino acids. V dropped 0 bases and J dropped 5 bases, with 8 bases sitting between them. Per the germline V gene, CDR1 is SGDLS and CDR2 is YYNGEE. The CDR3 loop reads CASSVATETEAFF. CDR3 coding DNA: TGTGCCAGCAGCGTAGCAACTGAGACTGAAGCTTTCTTT.

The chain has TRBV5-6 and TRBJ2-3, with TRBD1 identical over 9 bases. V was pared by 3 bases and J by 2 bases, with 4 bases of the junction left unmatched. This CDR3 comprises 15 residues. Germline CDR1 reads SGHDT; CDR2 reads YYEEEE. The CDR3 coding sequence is TGTGCCAGCAGCTCCGGGACAGGGTACACAGATACGCAGTATTTT. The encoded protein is CASSSGTGYTDTQYF.

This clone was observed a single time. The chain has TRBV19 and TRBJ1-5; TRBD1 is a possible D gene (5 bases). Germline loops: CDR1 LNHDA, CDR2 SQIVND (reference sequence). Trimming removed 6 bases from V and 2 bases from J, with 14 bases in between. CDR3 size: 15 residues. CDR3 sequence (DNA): TGTGCCAGTAGAGAGATAAGGGGTGGCAATCAGCCCCAGCATTTT. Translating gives CASREIRGGNQPQHF.

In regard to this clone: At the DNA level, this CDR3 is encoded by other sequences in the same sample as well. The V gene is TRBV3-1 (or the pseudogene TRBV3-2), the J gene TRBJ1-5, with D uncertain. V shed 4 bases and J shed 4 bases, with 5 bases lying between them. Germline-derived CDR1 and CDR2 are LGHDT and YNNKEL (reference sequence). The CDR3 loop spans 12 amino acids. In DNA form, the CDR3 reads TGTGCCAGCAGCCTAGTAAATCAGCCCCAGCATTTT. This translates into CASSLVNQPQHF.

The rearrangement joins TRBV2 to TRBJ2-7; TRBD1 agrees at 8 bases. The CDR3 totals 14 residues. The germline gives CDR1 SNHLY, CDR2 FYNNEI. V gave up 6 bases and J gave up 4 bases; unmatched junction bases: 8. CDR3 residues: CASRGRTGMYEQYF. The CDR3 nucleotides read TGTGCCAGCAGAGGAAGGACAGGGATGTACGAGCAGTACTTC.